The sample holds a few counts of the clone carrying this T cell receptor (beta chain). Its antigen remains unidentified. The sample comes from a study of beta chain features in type 1 diabetes. A sort by CD45RO/CCR7/CD25/CD127/CD95/CD27 yielded CD4+ naive, central memory, regulatory and stem cell-like memory cells. Purities over 98% were achieved in all sorted populations. Study results and caveats: Sampled from patients, naive, central memory and Treg TCRB repertoires appeared more similar than those sampled from healthy donors. TCRB CDR3 length was moderately but significantly reduced in all four CD4+ subsets of Type 1 diabetes patients.

The study reverse transcribed the entire isolated RNA, so it sequenced expressed TCRB transcripts. The protocol was immunoSEQ multiplex PCR, while the TCRdb copy is restricted to in-frame clones and leaves out a portion. The data show about 300,000 clones, 13% seen once. Sequencing input: naive CD4+ T cells from blood. The sequence derives from a woman aged 18-29 years with type 1 diabetes.

The CDR3 DNA reads TGTGCCAGCAGGAATAGCGGGAGTACGGAGACCCAGTACTTC. Amino acid sequence: CASRNSGSTETQYF. The chain is built from TRBV28 and TRBJ2-5; 9 nucleotides agree with TRBD2. Germline assignment: CDR1 MDHEN and CDR2 SYDVKM. The CDR3 has 14 residues. V lost 6 bases to trimming and J lost 5 bases; unmatched junction nucleotides: 7.